The 29 T cell receptor beta chains in this list originate from one sample, sequenced in a study of read filtering for tumor transcriptome and immune sequencing. Molecular barcoded adaptors covering alpha/delta and beta/gamma chains were used on roughly 370 ng RNA. Using its own MiXCR run on the reads, TCRdb lists one record per CDR3 protein. Of tens of thousands of distinct CDR3 sequences in the sample, 15% to 20% were seen once. Specimen: a population of CD138-negative cells sorted from bone marrow. The receptors shown here come from a donor aged 40 or older with multiple myeloma.

J is TRBJ2-3 and V is TRBV4-1, with 10 bases lining up with TRBD1. The CDR3 loop spans 17 amino acids. Per germline, CDR1 MGHRA and CDR2 YSYEKL. With 0 bases clipped from V and 2 bases from J, the junction kept 5 bases outside the gene matches. The CDR3 spells CASSQDGDRGPTDTQYF. CDR3 DNA: TGCGCCAGCAGCCAAGATGGGGACAGGGGACCCACAGATACGCAGTATTTT.

The chain is built from TRBV10-3 and TRBJ2-1, with D possibly being TRBD2 (6 bases). V shed 4 bases and J shed 2 bases, with 12 bases lying between them. This CDR3 region has 15 residues. Germline CDR1 reads ENHRY; CDR2 reads SYGVKD. CDR3 coding DNA: TGTGCCATCAGTGCCCCGGGGAGGACCTACAATGAGCAGTTCTTC. Its translation is CAISAPGRTYNEQFF.

Ten or more counts support this clonotype. In nucleotides, the CDR3 is TGCAGTGCTAGTTCTAGTGGGGAGACCCAGTACTTC. It is translated as CSASSSGETQYF. The V call is TRBV20-1, the J call TRBJ2-5; D unresolved. The CDR3 length is 12 residues. Trimming stripped 3 bases from V and 5 bases from J, with 10 bases between. CDR1 is DFQATT, CDR2 SNEGSKA, per germline (reference sequence).

This clonotype was recorded many times. The V call is TRBV6-6, the J call TRBJ2-7; 7 bases line up with TRBD2. J gave up 2 bases and V 2 bases, and 6 bases lay outside the gene matches. From germline, CDR1 is MNHNY and CDR2 SVGAGI (reference sequence). There are 15 residues in the CDR3. CDR3 residues: CASSYPLADPYEQYF. The CDR3 nucleotides read TGTGCCAGCAGTTACCCGCTAGCGGACCCCTACGAGCAGTACTTC.

This clonotype was seen at least ten times. J is TRBJ2-1 and V is TRBV28; 12 bases line up with TRBD2. V dropped 7 bases and J dropped 8; count of bases not matched to a gene: 6. Germline V gives CDR1 MDHEN, CDR2 SYDVKM. The CDR3 runs 14 residues. CDR3 amino acids: CASNPGLAGDEQFF. Written as DNA, the CDR3 is TGTGCCAGCAACCCGGGACTAGCGGGCGATGAGCAGTTCTTC.

Turning to this clonotype: A read error may be the cause here, since a much bigger clone is one base away. The conserved phenylalanine or tryptophan is not found at the CDR3 terminus, so this likely reflects a read error. The chain uses TRBV20-1 and TRBJ1-5; maybe TRBD1 (5 bases). This CDR3 contains 15 residues. Trimming shortened V by 0 bases and J by 4 bases, and 13 bases separated the two germline ends. Per the germline V gene, CDR1 is DFQATT and CDR2 is SNEGSKA (reference sequence). The CDR3 DNA follows: TGCAGTGCTAGAGATGAAGGGGATTGGAATCAGCCCCAGCATTTG. It translates to CSARDEGDWNQPQHL.

This clonotype came up many times. The genes are TRBV12-3 or TRBV12-4 and TRBJ1-4; D unclear. Trimming took off 3 bases at V and 7 bases at J, with 12 bases between the two ends. CDR3 size: 14 residues. The CDR3: CASSLWVGAEKLFF. The CDR3 DNA reads as TGTGCCAGCAGTTTGTGGGTGGGAGCTGAAAAACTGTTTTTT.

This clonotype has only a few counts. J is TRBJ2-1 and V is TRBV7-2, with TRBD2 matching 11 bases. Germline values: CDR1 SGHTA, CDR2 FQGNSA. Unmatched junction bases numbered 5, after V lost 2 bases and J lost 8 bases. CDR3 length equals 15 residues. The DNA for the CDR3 is TGTGCCAGCAGCTTACTGGGACTAGCGGTGCATGAGCAGTTCTTC. It is translated as CASSLLGLAVHEQFF.

This clonotype was observed at least ten times. This chain connects TRBV12-3 or TRBV12-4 to TRBJ1-1; D is unresolved. CDR3 length equals 14 residues. V was pared by 3 bases and J by 4 bases, with 12 bases between. CDR3 nucleotide sequence: TGTGCCAGCAGTTTCCCCGGGCGCGTCACTGAAGCTTTCTTT. It yields the protein CASSFPGRVTEAFF.

There are many counts of this clonotype. This sequence joins TRBV7-9 and TRBJ2-2; D possibly matches TRBD1 or TRBD2 (5 bases each). There are 14 residues in the CDR3. The ends were cut back, 10 bases at V and 0 bases at J, with 12 bases in the middle. In germline, CDR1 is SEHNR, CDR2 FQNEAQ (reference sequence). The CDR3 DNA is TGTGCCATTACCGGGACCACGAACACCGGGGAGCTGTTTTTT. Translated, it gives CAITGTTNTGELFF.

This clonotype was counted many times. The V call is TRBV12-3 or TRBV12-4, the J call TRBJ2-7, with TRBD2 as a possible D gene (5 bases). Trimming removed 6 bases at V and 4 bases at J, with 13 bases between. The CDR3 consists of 13 residues. This CDR3 reads CASRPPRGYEQYF. The DNA for the CDR3 is TGTGCCAGCAGGCCCCCTCGGGGATACGAGCAGTACTTC.

This clonotype was detected many times. The chain has TRBV9 and TRBJ2-2; 7 positions match TRBD1. The germline V gene encodes CDR1 SGDLS and CDR2 YYNGEE. The CDR3 length is 15 residues. V gave up 6 bases and J gave up 4 bases; unmatched junction bases: 9. The CDR3 region has the DNA TGTGCCAGCACCCAAGGACAGGCGCTCACCGGGGAGCTGTTTTTT. Translated: CASTQGQALTGELFF.

In this sample, this clonotype turned up many times. The chain joins TRBV18 to TRBJ2-5, with TRBD1 as a possible D gene (6 bases). This CDR3 is 14 amino acids long. CDR1 is KGHSH and CDR2 is LQKENI in the germline V gene. The ends were cut back, 5 bases at V and 4 bases at J, with 14 bases in the middle. The CDR3 nucleotides are TGTGCCAGCTCAAGAATCCCAGGGGTAGAGACCCAGTACTTC. This translates into CASSRIPGVETQYF.

V usage is TRBV30 and J usage is TRBJ2-7, with D perhaps being TRBD1 or TRBD2 (5 bases each). The CDR3 totals 14 residues. The germline V gene encodes CDR1 GTSNPN and CDR2 SVGIG (reference sequence). V was cut by 6 bases and J by 2 bases, with 17 bases left in between. CDR3: CACSLRDGPYEQYF. The CDR3 DNA follows: TGTGCCTGTAGCCTCCGGGACGGTCCCTACGAGCAGTACTTC.

This clonotype was observed at least ten times. The genes are TRBV30 and TRBJ1-1; D remains unclear. The CDR3 consists of 15 residues. V was clipped by 1 base and J by 5 bases, with 17 bases between them. Germline V lookup: CDR1 GTSNPN, CDR2 SVGIG (reference sequence). The CDR3: CAWSAQPTPGTEAFF. The CDR3 nucleotides read TGTGCCTGGAGTGCCCAACCCACCCCGGGGACTGAAGCTTTCTTT.

Note on this clonotype: Just one base apart from a much larger clone, this may be a read error. The rearrangement links TRBV3-1 to TRBJ2-2; D is possibly TRBD2 (5 bases). Germline CDR1 reads LGHDT; CDR2 reads YNNKEL (reference sequence). There are 14 residues in the CDR3. The CDR3 is CASSPFAGTGELSF. For the CDR3, the DNA is TGTGCCAGCAGCCCTTTCGCGGGTACCGGGGAGCTGTCTTTT.

This chain connects TRBV20-1 to TRBJ2-7; 9 nucleotides match TRBD2. The CDR3 consists of 15 residues. Germline V gene lookup returns CDR1 DFQATT and CDR2 SNEGSKA (reference sequence). V was clipped by 0 bases and J by 0 bases; unmatched bases: 3. CDR3 nucleotides: TGCAGTGCTAGAGATCTAGCGGGGATCTCCTACGAGCAGTACTTC. It is translated as CSARDLAGISYEQYF.

This clonotype was observed at least ten times. The V gene is TRBV6-2 or TRBV6-3, the J gene TRBJ2-1; a weak D match, TRBD2 (6 bases). This CDR3 contains 17 residues. Germline V gives CDR1 MNHEY, CDR2 SVGEGT. V was pared by 0 bases and J by 0 bases, with 12 bases between. The CDR3 loop reads CASSYSVAGRSYNEQFF. The DNA of the CDR3 is TGTGCCAGCAGTTACTCGGTCGCGGGACGCTCCTACAATGAGCAGTTCTTC.

There are many counts of this clonotype. The chain combines TRBV3-1 with TRBJ2-6; no reliable D call. V was cut by 6 bases and J by 0 bases, with 12 bases left in between. CDR1 is LGHDT and CDR2 is YNNKEL in the germline V gene (reference sequence). This CDR3 comprises 16 residues. The CDR3 spells CASRPGRTSGANVLTF. CDR3 DNA sequence: TGTGCCAGCAGACCCGGACGGACCTCTGGGGCCAACGTCCTGACTTTC.

This clonotype has at least ten counts. The chain has TRBV15 and TRBJ2-1; TRBD2 matches at 7 bases. V dropped 2 bases and J dropped 8; count of bases not matched to a gene: 9. CDR1 is LNHNV, CDR2 YYDKDF, per germline (reference sequence). CDR3 length: 15 amino acids. The CDR3 bases are TGTGCCACCAGCAGACTTGGCGGAGGGAGGGATGAGCAGTTCTTC. Translated, it gives CATSRLGGGRDEQFF.

In regard to this clonotype: The junction differs from germline at one of its ends, possibly a read error. The V call is TRBV20-1, the J call TRBJ1-1, with D possibly matching TRBD1 (5 bases). Germline V CDR1 and CDR2: DFQATT, SNEGSKA (reference sequence). This CDR3 comprises 14 residues. This CDR3 reads CSARVGGMNTGAFF. The CDR3 DNA reads TGCAGTGCTAGGGTTGGGGGAATGAACACTGGAGCTTTCTTT.

A word on this clonotype: At one of its ends the junction is not consistent with the germline gene, which may arise from a read error. The chain links TRBV7-9 to TRBJ1-2, with D unresolved. Germline V gene lookup returns CDR1 SEHNR and CDR2 FQNEAQ (reference sequence). The CDR3 extends over 14 amino acids. Here the CDR3 DNA reads TGTGTCAGCAGCTTAGTCCTAGAGAACTATGGCTACACCTTC. Translation: CVSSLVLENYGYTF.

The V call is TRBV2, the J call TRBJ2-7; possibly TRBD2 for D (7 bases). CDR1 is SNHLY and CDR2 is FYNNEI in the germline V gene. The CDR3 totals 16 residues. The germline V and J ends were trimmed by 1 base and 0 bases, with 13 bases remaining between them. The CDR3 is CASSEEGGGPSYEQYF. Here the CDR3 DNA reads TGTGCCAGCAGTGAAGAAGGGGGGGGGCCCTCCTACGAGCAGTACTTC.

In the case of this clonotype: One junction end does not reproduce the germline sequence, and a read error may be involved. The J gene is TRBJ1-1, the V gene TRBV3-1, with TRBD1 matching over 7 bases. The V gene's germline CDR1 is LGHDT and CDR2 YNNKEL (reference sequence). This CDR3 spans 14 amino acids. In DNA form, the CDR3 reads TGTGACAGCAGCCGGAGGGGGCAGGACACTGAAGCTTTCTTT. It translates to CDSSRRGQDTEAFF. Variable domain in full (rest from reference TRBV3-1 and TRBJ1-1): DTAVSQTPKYLVTQMGNDKSIKCEQNLGHDTMYWYKQDSKKFLKIMFSYNNKELIINETVPNRFSPKSPDKAHLNLHINSLELGDSAVYFCDSSRRGQDTEAFFGQGTRLTVV.

This clonotype was seen a few times. V is TRBV7-8 and J is TRBJ2-1, with TRBD2 matching over 7 bases. After removal of 7 bases from V and 4 bases from J, the junction contained 10 bases not matched to a gene. Germline assignment: CDR1 SGHVS and CDR2 FQNEAQ. The CDR3 extends over 15 amino acids. The CDR3 spells CASTGGSGLYNEQFF. The CDR3 nucleotides read TGTGCCAGCACCGGGGGGAGCGGGTTATACAATGAGCAGTTCTTC.

The CDR3: CSARDHDRGPYSNQPQYF. Here the CDR3 DNA reads TGCAGTGCTAGAGATCACGACAGGGGGCCTTATAGCAATCAGCCCCAGTATTTT. J is TRBJ1-5 and V is TRBV20-1; 10 nucleotides match TRBD1. The end of the DNA fits TRBJ2-3 better, so the J call may be wrong. CDR3 length equals 18 residues. CDR1 DFQATT and CDR2 SNEGSKA come from the germline V gene (reference sequence).

This clonotype was seen a handful of times. V gene TRBV12-3 or TRBV12-4 combines with J gene TRBJ2-7; perhaps D is TRBD1 or TRBD2 (6 bases each). CDR3 size: 13 residues. V was cut by 5 bases and J by 6 bases, with 14 bases left in between. This CDR3 is CASSPQGAGEQYF. CDR3 coding DNA: TGTGCCAGCAGTCCACAGGGAGCGGGCGAGCAGTACTTC.

This clonotype came up many times. The V call is TRBV7-2, the J call TRBJ2-1, with 8 nucleotides matching TRBD1. After removal of 5 bases from V and 3 bases from J, the junction contained 6 bases not matched to a gene. Germline V CDR1 and CDR2: SGHTA, FQGNSA. The CDR3 has 15 amino acids. CDR3 DNA: TGTGCCAGCAGCCAGGACAGGGCTCTCTACAATGAGCAGTTCTTC. This encodes CASSQDRALYNEQFF.

This clonotype was counted ten times or more. The chain recombines TRBV11-3 with TRBJ2-2; the match to TRBD2 covers 7 bases. The ends lost 5 bases at V and 5 bases at J; junction bases unmatched: 23. This CDR3 has 20 amino acids. CDR1 is SGHNT and CDR2 is YENEEA in the germline V gene. The DNA of the CDR3 is TGTGCCAGCAGCCCAGAAGGATGGGGCGCGGGAGCAGTTCGAACCGGGGAGCTGTTTTTT. It encodes CASSPEGWGAGAVRTGELFF.